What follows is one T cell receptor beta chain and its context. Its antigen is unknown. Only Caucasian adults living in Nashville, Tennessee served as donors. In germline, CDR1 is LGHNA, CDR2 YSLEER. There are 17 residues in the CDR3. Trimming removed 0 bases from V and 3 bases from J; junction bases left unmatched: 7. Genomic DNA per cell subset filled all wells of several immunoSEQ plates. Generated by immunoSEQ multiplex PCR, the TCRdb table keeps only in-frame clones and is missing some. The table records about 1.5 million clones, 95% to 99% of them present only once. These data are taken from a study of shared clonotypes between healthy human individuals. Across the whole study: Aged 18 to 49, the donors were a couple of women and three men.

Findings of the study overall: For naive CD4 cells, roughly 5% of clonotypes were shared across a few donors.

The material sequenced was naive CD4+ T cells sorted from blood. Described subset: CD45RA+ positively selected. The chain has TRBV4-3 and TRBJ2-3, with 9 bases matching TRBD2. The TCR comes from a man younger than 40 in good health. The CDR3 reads CASSQEAFAGGTDTQYF. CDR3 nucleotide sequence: TGCGCCAGCAGCCAAGAGGCTTTTGCGGGAGGGACAGATACGCAGTATTTT.